A single sample gave rise to the 11 T cell receptor beta chains below, sequenced in a study of blood T cell repertoires in COVID-19 (dated by TCRdb to 2018 to 2020). The library was produced with the immunoSEQ multiplex PCR assay. Entries here come from immuneACCESS through TCRdb and include only in-frame sequences with V and J called. Some clones fail to appear in such tables; in the studies checked, an unresolved V gene covers under half of the shortfall, and the cause of the remainder is unknown. The sample records some 200,000 clones, approximately 80% of which are singletons. The biggest ten clones account for about 13% of the sample. Sequencing was performed on peripheral blood. The receptors derive from a human donor in a cohort sampled during active COVID-19.

The chain combines TRBV7-6 with TRBJ2-1; TRBD2 is a possible D gene (6 bases). The CDR3 has 18 residues. Trimming shortened V by 4 bases and J by 2 bases, and 21 bases separated the two germline ends. The V gene's germline CDR1 is SGHVS and CDR2 FNYEAQ. The CDR3, as DNA: TGTGCCAGCAGCTCGAGTCAGCGGGCCACTCTCCCCTACAATGAGCAGTTCTTC. Translating it yields CASSSSQRATLPYNEQFF.

The chain couples TRBV28 to TRBJ2-2; D might be TRBD1 (6 bases). This CDR3 has 14 residues. Trimming took 4 bases from V and 7 from J, leaving 13 bases between them. CDR1 and CDR2 from the germline V gene are MDHEN and SYDVKM. The CDR3 reads CASSSHRANGELFF. CDR3 nucleotide sequence: TGTGCCAGCAGTTCCCACAGGGCGAACGGGGAGCTGTTTTTT.

The gene calls are TRBV15 and TRBJ2-5, with D perhaps matching TRBD2 (5 bases). Germline CDR1 and CDR2: LNHNV and YYDKDF (reference sequence). V lost 0 bases and J lost 2, with 10 bases in between. The CDR3 is 15 amino acids. The CDR3 spells CATSREAAEQETQYF. The CDR3 nucleotides are TGTGCCACCAGCAGAGAAGCAGCGGAACAAGAGACCCAGTACTTC.

The table lists this clone with many counts. This chain connects TRBV3-1 (or the pseudogene TRBV3-2) to TRBJ1-2; D possibly corresponds to TRBD1 (6 bases). The CDR3 has 15 amino acids. Germline assignment: CDR1 LGHDT and CDR2 YNNKEL (reference sequence). V lost 0 bases, J lost 13 bases, and 21 bases lay in between. CDR3 residues: CASSQDFRDTIGFTF. The CDR3 DNA reads TGTGCCAGCAGCCAAGACTTCCGGGACACCATTGGGTTCACCTTC.

This rearrangement joins TRBV15 to TRBJ2-2; no reliable D call. The V end lost 7 bases, the J end lost 3 bases, and 6 bases lay between the germline ends. The CDR3 totals 12 residues. Germline lookup yields CDR1 LNHNV and CDR2 YYDKDF (reference sequence). The CDR3, as DNA: TGTGCCACCAACTCGGACACCGGGGAGCTGTTTTTT. This translates into CATNSDTGELFF.

The chain combines TRBV3-1 (or the pseudogene TRBV3-2) with TRBJ1-1; D perhaps matches TRBD1 (5 bases). Trimming stripped 2 bases from V and 5 bases from J, with 9 bases between. The CDR3 length is 13 residues. Per germline, CDR1 LGHDT and CDR2 YNNKEL (reference sequence). As DNA, the CDR3 is TGTGCCAGCAGCCAACAGGGTGGAACTGAAGCTTTCTTT. This codes for CASSQQGGTEAFF.

There are many counts of this clone. This chain connects TRBV6-6 to TRBJ1-2, with TRBD1 as a possible D gene (5 bases). The CDR3 totals 13 residues. V shed 11 bases and J shed 6 bases, with 19 bases lying between them. From germline, CDR1 is MNHNY and CDR2 SVGAGI (reference sequence). The CDR3 region has the DNA TGTGCCTCCTGGAAGGGCGGGGGAGATGGCTACACCTTC. Translated: CASWKGGGDGYTF.

The chain employs TRBV9 and TRBJ2-5; 9 nucleotides align to TRBD2. This CDR3 region has 12 residues. J was trimmed by 5 bases and V by 5 bases; bases with no gene match: 1. Germline V gene data show CDR1 as SGDLS and CDR2 as YYNGEE. Here the CDR3 reads CASSLAGETQYF. Here the CDR3 DNA reads TGTGCCAGCAGTCTAGCGGGGGAGACCCAGTACTTC.

The chain has TRBV24-1 and TRBJ1-4; 9 bases match TRBD1. The ends lost 7 bases at V and 8 bases at J; junction bases unmatched: 4. The germline V gene has CDR1 KGHDR and CDR2 SFDVKD. The CDR3 runs to 13 residues. The CDR3 coding sequence is TGTGCCACCAGGGATGGACAGGGGGAAAAACTGTTTTTT. It codes for CATRDGQGEKLFF.

This chain uses TRBV5-5 with TRBJ2-1, with TRBD1 matching over 9 bases. Germline V gene sequence: CDR1 SGHKS, CDR2 YYEKEE (reference sequence). This CDR3 comprises 14 residues. The trim removed 4 bases at V and 7 bases at J, leaving 6 bases unmatched. The CDR3 here is CASSAGQGRNEQFF. The DNA of the CDR3 is TGTGCCAGCAGCGCAGGACAGGGGAGAAATGAGCAGTTCTTC.

This clone has at least ten counts. This chain uses TRBV2 with TRBJ1-2; 9 bases line up with TRBD1. J gave up 7 bases and V 9 bases, and 12 bases lay outside the gene matches. This CDR3 is 14 amino acids long. The V gene's germline CDR1 is SNHLY and CDR2 FYNNEI. The CDR3 DNA reads TGTGCCAGGGAGAGGGACAGGGCACTACCTGGCTACACCTTC. As protein: CARERDRALPGYTF.